This T cell receptor (beta chain) was sequenced for a study of a mutant IDH1 vaccine in newly diagnosed glioma. Study-level information: During weeks 1, 3, 5, 7, 11, 15, 19 and 23, patients received eight vaccinations. Patients got their first vaccination 4-6 weeks after radiotherapy alone, or with temozolomide cycles.

Sample time point: week 5, during vaccination. In every dose of vaccine, 300 ug of mutant IDH1 20-mer peptide was given alongside topical imiquimod. Astrocytomas found in donors were new, WHO grade 3 or 4, IDH1-mutant and ATRX-lost. Clones were sequenced by immunoSEQ multiplex PCR, and TCRdb holds only the in-frame ones, with some missing. Found here are about 51,000 clones, 78% of them singletons; the top ten hold about 1.7%. To note about this clone: Its specificity is not known.

V was trimmed by 0 bases and J by 8 bases, leaving 13 bases between them. Germline lookup yields CDR1 MGHRA and CDR2 YSYEKL. The CDR3 extends over 15 amino acids. The chain is built from TRBV4-1 and TRBJ2-2, with D tentatively TRBD2 (6 bases). The specimen was PBMCs, collected from a glioma patient whose treatment included an IDH1 peptide vaccine. This TCR was recovered from a woman aged 40-49 years with glioma. CDR3 amino acids: CASSQDFGSAGELFF. CDR3 DNA sequence: TGCGCCAGCAGCCAAGATTTCGGGAGTGCGGGGGAGCTGTTTTTT.